The sequence of this TCR beta chain was determined in a study of cytomegalovirus exposure and HLA in healthy donors. Study results and caveats: First-cohort TCR clusters were later found to tend to co-occur in the 120 validation repertoires.

As for this clone: As yet, its antigen is unknown.

CDR1 GTSNPN and CDR2 SVGIG come from the germline V gene (reference sequence). The CDR3 has 14 residues. Trimming cost V 0 bases and J 9 bases; bases outside gene matches: 11. Among the roughly 120 subjects of the validation cohort, separate from the approximately 700-subject first cohort, were the donors. Only in-frame clones appear in the TCRdb table, and some are missing; sequencing was by immunoSEQ multiplex PCR. The sample holds around 58,000 clones, about 89% seen once. The TCR sequence derives from a woman younger than 30 in good health and CMV-seronegative. This chain connects TRBV30 to TRBJ2-7; 7 nucleotides agree with TRBD2. The specimen was PBMCs. CDR3 coding DNA: TGTGCCTGGAGTGTCCTTAGCGGGCCCATCGGGCAGTACTTC. Translated: CAWSVLSGPIGQYF.